These T cell receptor beta chains were read from a single sample in a study of OX40 agonist ivuxolimab in advanced cancers. Generated by immunoSEQ multiplex PCR, the TCRdb table keeps only in-frame clones and is missing some. The profile shows roughly 39,000 clones, about 90% of them singletons. The sample consisted of CD4+ or CD8+ T cells sorted from blood, taken in a trial of the OX40 agonist ivuxolimab. The receptors stem from an adult with an advanced solid tumor such as melanoma, head and neck, liver or kidney cancer. Each CDR3 is given with its conserved first and last residue. Each record gives: V gene, clone size, J gene, CDR3 length, D gene, CDR3 protein, CDR3 DNA. D genes are given only for firm matches. A clone size is listed for some rows: how often the clone was seen (once, few, many), or a class if it is expanded.

v_gene: TRBV5-6
abundance: .
j_gene: TRBJ2-6
len: 18
d_gene: .
CDR3aa: CASSLGYGRPGGANVLTF
CDR3nt: TGTGCCAGCAGCTTGGGGTACGGTCGACCAGGCGGGGCCAACGTCCTGACTTTC

v_gene: TRBV28
abundance: .
j_gene: TRBJ2-7
len: 16
d_gene: TRBD1
CDR3aa: CASTPAWGQGGNEQYF
CDR3nt: TGTGCCAGCACCCCTGCATGGGGACAGGGGGGTAACGAGCAGTACTTC

v_gene: TRBV29-1
abundance: few
j_gene: TRBJ2-1
len: 12
d_gene: .
CDR3aa: CSVDRVGRVQFF
CDR3nt: TGCAGCGTTGACAGGGTAGGTCGAGTGCAGTTCTTC

v_gene: TRBV29-1
abundance: .
j_gene: TRBJ2-7
len: 11
d_gene: .
CDR3aa: CSVLQGYEQYF
CDR3nt: TGCAGCGTCCTTCAGGGTTACGAGCAGTACTTC

v_gene: TRBV15
abundance: .
j_gene: TRBJ2-2
len: 15
d_gene: .
CDR3aa: CATKKTDFRTGELFF
CDR3nt: TGTGCCACCAAGAAGACAGACTTCCGGACCGGGGAGCTGTTTTTT

v_gene: TRBV19
abundance: .
j_gene: TRBJ1-1
len: 12
d_gene: .
CDR3aa: CASSIRNTEAFF
CDR3nt: TGTGCCAGTAGTATCCGGAACACTGAAGCTTTCTTT

v_gene: TRBV28
abundance: .
j_gene: TRBJ2-7
len: 15
d_gene: TRBD1
CDR3aa: CASQTSTRTGGEQYF
CDR3nt: TGTGCCAGCCAAACTTCCACACGGACAGGAGGCGAGCAGTACTTC

v_gene: TRBV6-4
abundance: .
j_gene: TRBJ2-3
len: 14
d_gene: TRBD1
CDR3aa: CASSRDRGADTQYF
CDR3nt: TGTGCCAGCAGCCGGGACAGGGGGGCAGATACGCAGTATTTT

v_gene: TRBV28
abundance: .
j_gene: TRBJ2-7
len: 15
d_gene: TRBD1
CDR3aa: CASSLSYPGGYEQYF
CDR3nt: TGTGCCAGCAGTTTAAGCTATCCAGGGGGCTACGAGCAGTACTTC

v_gene: TRBV9
abundance: .
j_gene: TRBJ2-7
len: 15
d_gene: .
CDR3aa: CASSVGQWGPGEQYF
CDR3nt: TGTGCCAGCAGCGTAGGACAGTGGGGGCCTGGCGAGCAGTACTTC

v_gene: TRBV10-1
abundance: .
j_gene: TRBJ1-1
len: 13
d_gene: .
CDR3aa: CASRDSMNTEAFF
CDR3nt: TGCGCCAGCAGGGACTCTATGAACACTGAAGCTTTCTTT

v_gene: TRBV5-8
abundance: few
j_gene: TRBJ1-1
len: 11
d_gene: .
CDR3aa: CASKRRGEAFF
CDR3nt: TGTGCCAGCAAACGTCGGGGGGAAGCTTTCTTT

v_gene: TRBV4-2
abundance: .
j_gene: TRBJ1-6
len: 18
d_gene: .
CDR3aa: CASSQDLLTGSYNSPLHF
CDR3nt: TGTGCCAGCAGCCAAGATCTATTAACGGGTTCCTATAATTCACCCCTCCACTTT

v_gene: TRBV27
abundance: few
j_gene: TRBJ1-2
len: 13
d_gene: TRBD1
CDR3aa: CASRSQGADGYTF
CDR3nt: TGTGCCAGCAGGTCACAGGGGGCAGATGGCTACACCTTC

v_gene: TRBV18
abundance: once
j_gene: TRBJ2-3
len: 14
d_gene: TRBD1
CDR3aa: CASSQQGAGDTQYF
CDR3nt: TGTGCCAGCTCACAACAGGGGGCCGGAGATACGCAGTATTTT

v_gene: TRBV27
abundance: .
j_gene: TRBJ2-7
len: 14
d_gene: .
CDR3aa: CASIKSLGSYEQYF
CDR3nt: TGTGCCAGCATCAAAAGCCTAGGGTCCTACGAGCAGTACTTC

v_gene: TRBV6-1
abundance: .
j_gene: TRBJ2-1
len: 14
d_gene: .
CDR3aa: CASSEAGTSTFQFF
CDR3nt: TGTGCCAGCAGTGAAGCGGGAACTAGCACCTTCCAGTTCTTC

v_gene: TRBV28
abundance: .
j_gene: TRBJ2-7
len: 15
d_gene: TRBD1
CDR3aa: CASSSQGAMSGEQYF
CDR3nt: TGTGCCAGCAGCTCCCAGGGGGCGATGTCCGGCGAGCAGTACTTC

v_gene: TRBV30
abundance: .
j_gene: TRBJ1-3
len: 13
d_gene: TRBD1
CDR3aa: CAWEATGVNTIYF
CDR3nt: TGTGCCTGGGAAGCGACAGGGGTAAACACCATATATTTT

v_gene: TRBV9
abundance: once
j_gene: TRBJ1-1
len: 12
d_gene: .
CDR3aa: CASSPGWNEAFF
CDR3nt: TGTGCCAGCAGCCCCGGTTGGAATGAAGCTTTCTTT

v_gene: TRBV25-1
abundance: .
j_gene: TRBJ1-2
len: 15
d_gene: .
CDR3aa: CASSESLGGSYGYTF
CDR3nt: TGTGCCAGCAGTGAATCGCTAGGGGGAAGCTATGGCTACACCTTC

v_gene: TRBV5-1
abundance: .
j_gene: TRBJ2-1
len: 15
d_gene: .
CDR3aa: CASSLYKGRNEEQFF
CDR3nt: TGCGCCAGCAGCTTGTATAAGGGAAGAAATGAGGAGCAGTTCTTC

v_gene: TRBV9
abundance: .
j_gene: TRBJ1-2
len: 12
d_gene: .
CDR3aa: CASSGGGFGYTF
CDR3nt: TGTGCCAGCAGCGGCGGAGGGTTCGGCTACACCTTC

v_gene: TRBV5-6
abundance: .
j_gene: TRBJ2-3
len: 16
d_gene: .
CDR3aa: CASSHIAVGSTDTQYF
CDR3nt: TGTGCCAGCAGCCACATAGCGGTGGGTAGCACAGATACGCAGTATTTT

v_gene: TRBV5-1
abundance: .
j_gene: TRBJ2-3
len: 15
d_gene: TRBD2
CDR3aa: CASNPLARGTDTQYF
CDR3nt: TGCGCCAGCAACCCACTAGCGCGAGGCACAGATACGCAGTATTTT

v_gene: TRBV28
abundance: few
j_gene: TRBJ1-1
len: 12
d_gene: .
CDR3aa: CASLSVNTEAFF
CDR3nt: TGTGCCAGCCTTTCCGTGAACACTGAAGCTTTCTTT

v_gene: TRBV7-2
abundance: .
j_gene: TRBJ2-1
len: 16
d_gene: .
CDR3aa: CASSLVGRTDYNEQFF
CDR3nt: TGTGCCAGCAGCTTAGTGGGTAGGACCGACTACAATGAGCAGTTCTTC

v_gene: TRBV30
abundance: .
j_gene: TRBJ2-5
len: 14
d_gene: .
CDR3aa: CAWSANPMRKTQYF
CDR3nt: TGTGCCTGGAGTGCCAACCCCATGAGGAAGACCCAGTACTTC

v_gene: TRBV5-6
abundance: once
j_gene: TRBJ1-4
len: 14
d_gene: .
CDR3aa: CASNRDLANEKLFF
CDR3nt: TGTGCCAGCAACCGGGACTTGGCTAATGAAAAACTGTTTTTT

v_gene: TRBV29-1
abundance: .
j_gene: TRBJ2-7
len: 11
d_gene: .
CDR3aa: CSVEVSYEQYF
CDR3nt: TGCAGCGTTGAGGTCTCCTACGAGCAGTACTTC

v_gene: TRBV10-3
abundance: .
j_gene: TRBJ2-1
len: 18
d_gene: TRBD2
CDR3aa: CAISSGTSGREGINEQFF
CDR3nt: TGTGCCATCAGTTCAGGGACTAGCGGGAGAGAGGGGATCAATGAGCAGTTCTTC

v_gene: TRBV6-1
abundance: .
j_gene: TRBJ2-5
len: 14
d_gene: TRBD1
CDR3aa: CASRGTGNQETQYF
CDR3nt: TGTGCCAGCAGGGGGACAGGGAACCAAGAGACCCAGTACTTC

v_gene: TRBV9
abundance: .
j_gene: TRBJ1-1
len: 15
d_gene: .
CDR3aa: CASSVSGGLNTEAFF
CDR3nt: TGTGCCAGCAGCGTCTCAGGCGGATTGAACACTGAAGCTTTCTTT

v_gene: TRBV12-5
abundance: .
j_gene: TRBJ2-3
len: 11
d_gene: .
CDR3aa: CASGFTDTQYF
CDR3nt: TGTGCTAGTGGTTTTACAGATACGCAGTATTTT

v_gene: TRBV28
abundance: .
j_gene: TRBJ2-5
len: 15
d_gene: .
CDR3aa: CASSRQSGSLGTQYF
CDR3nt: TGTGCCAGCAGTCGCCAATCGGGCTCTCTAGGTACCCAGTACTTC

v_gene: TRBV28
abundance: .
j_gene: TRBJ2-5
len: 13
d_gene: .
CDR3aa: CASRGYDRLEQYF
CDR3nt: TGTGCCAGCAGGGGCTACGACAGACTTGAGCAGTACTTC

v_gene: TRBV28
abundance: .
j_gene: TRBJ1-3
len: 10
d_gene: .
CDR3aa: CASKGNTIYF
CDR3nt: TGTGCCAGCAAGGGAAACACCATATATTTT

v_gene: TRBV19
abundance: .
j_gene: TRBJ2-7
len: 16
d_gene: TRBD2
CDR3aa: CASSYPGTSGRYEQYF
CDR3nt: TGTGCCAGTAGTTACCCCGGGACTAGCGGGAGGTACGAGCAGTACTTC

v_gene: TRBV6-5
abundance: .
j_gene: TRBJ2-7
len: 13
d_gene: .
CDR3aa: CASSYPGGYEQYF
CDR3nt: TGTGCCAGCAGTTACCCTGGAGGCTACGAGCAGTACTTC

v_gene: TRBV18
abundance: few
j_gene: TRBJ1-3
len: 14
d_gene: .
CDR3aa: CARKYVKSGNTIYF
CDR3nt: TGTGCCAGAAAGTATGTGAAATCTGGAAACACCATATATTTT

v_gene: TRBV28
abundance: .
j_gene: TRBJ2-3
len: 16
d_gene: TRBD2
CDR3aa: CASRAGGALGTDTQYF
CDR3nt: TGTGCCAGCAGAGCGGGAGGGGCCCTTGGCACAGATACGCAGTATTTT

v_gene: TRBV7-2
abundance: .
j_gene: TRBJ2-3
len: 12
d_gene: .
CDR3aa: CASSPTTDTQYF
CDR3nt: TGTGCCAGCAGCCCGACCACAGATACGCAGTATTTT

v_gene: TRBV28
abundance: once
j_gene: TRBJ1-1
len: 16
d_gene: TRBD1
CDR3aa: CASSLGGQGDRTEAFF
CDR3nt: TGTGCCAGCAGTTTAGGAGGACAGGGGGATAGGACTGAAGCTTTCTTT

v_gene: TRBV30
abundance: .
j_gene: TRBJ2-7
len: 12
d_gene: .
CDR3aa: CAWSVATYEQYF
CDR3nt: TGTGCCTGGAGTGTAGCGACCTACGAGCAGTACTTC

v_gene: TRBV28
abundance: once
j_gene: TRBJ2-7
len: 12
d_gene: .
CDR3aa: CASSSGPGEQYF
CDR3nt: TGTGCCAGCAGTTCAGGTCCGGGCGAGCAGTACTTC

v_gene: TRBV7-8
abundance: .
j_gene: TRBJ2-1
len: 11
d_gene: .
CDR3aa: CASSRNNEQFF
CDR3nt: TGTGCCAGCAGCCGGAACAATGAGCAGTTCTTC

v_gene: TRBV25-1
abundance: .
j_gene: TRBJ1-1
len: 14
d_gene: .
CDR3aa: CASRRQQGKGEAFF
CDR3nt: TGTGCCAGCAGGAGGCAACAGGGTAAGGGTGAAGCTTTCTTT